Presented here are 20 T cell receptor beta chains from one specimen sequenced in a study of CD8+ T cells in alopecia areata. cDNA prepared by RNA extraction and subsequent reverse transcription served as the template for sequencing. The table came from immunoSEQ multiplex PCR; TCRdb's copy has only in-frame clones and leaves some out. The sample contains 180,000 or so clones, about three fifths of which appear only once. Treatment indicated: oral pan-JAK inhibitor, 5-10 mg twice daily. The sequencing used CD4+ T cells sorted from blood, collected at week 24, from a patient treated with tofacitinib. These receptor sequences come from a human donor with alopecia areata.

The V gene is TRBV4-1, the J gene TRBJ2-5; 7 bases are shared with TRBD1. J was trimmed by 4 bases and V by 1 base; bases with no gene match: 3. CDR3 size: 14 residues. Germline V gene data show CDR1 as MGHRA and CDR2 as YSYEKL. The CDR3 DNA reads TGCGCCAGCAGCCAAGGGACAGGAACAGAGACCCAGTACTTC. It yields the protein CASSQGTGTETQYF.

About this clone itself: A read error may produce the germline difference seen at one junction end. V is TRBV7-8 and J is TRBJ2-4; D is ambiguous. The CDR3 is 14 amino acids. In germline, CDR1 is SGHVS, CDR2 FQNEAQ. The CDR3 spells CASSLWAGENSQYF. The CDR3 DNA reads TGTGCCAGCAGCTTATGGGCAGGTGAAAACAGTCAGTACTTC.

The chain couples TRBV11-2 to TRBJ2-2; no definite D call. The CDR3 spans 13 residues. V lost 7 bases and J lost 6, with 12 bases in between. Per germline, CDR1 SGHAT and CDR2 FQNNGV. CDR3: CASTQLTSGELFF. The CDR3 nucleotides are TGTGCCAGCACGCAGTTAACTTCCGGGGAGCTGTTTTTT.

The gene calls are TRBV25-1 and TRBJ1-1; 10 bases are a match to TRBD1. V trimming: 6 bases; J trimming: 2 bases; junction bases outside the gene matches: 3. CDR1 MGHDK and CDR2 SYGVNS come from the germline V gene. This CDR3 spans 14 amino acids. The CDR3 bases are TGTGCCAGCAGGGGGACAGGGGTAAACACTGAAGCTTTCTTT. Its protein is CASRGTGVNTEAFF.

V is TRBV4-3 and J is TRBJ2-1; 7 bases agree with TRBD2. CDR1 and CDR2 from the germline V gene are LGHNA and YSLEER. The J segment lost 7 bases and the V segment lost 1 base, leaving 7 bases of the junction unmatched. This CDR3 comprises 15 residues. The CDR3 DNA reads TGCGCCAGCAGCCAAGGCCCCGGGGGGAGGAATGAGCAGTTCTTC. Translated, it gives CASSQGPGGRNEQFF.

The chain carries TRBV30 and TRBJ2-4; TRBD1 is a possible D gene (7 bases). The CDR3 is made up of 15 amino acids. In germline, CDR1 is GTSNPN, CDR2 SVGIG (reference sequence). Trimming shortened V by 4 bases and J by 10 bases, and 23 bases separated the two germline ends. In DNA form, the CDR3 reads TGTGCCTGGAACACAAACAGACAGGGAGGTTCTATTCAGTACTTC. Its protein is CAWNTNRQGGSIQYF.

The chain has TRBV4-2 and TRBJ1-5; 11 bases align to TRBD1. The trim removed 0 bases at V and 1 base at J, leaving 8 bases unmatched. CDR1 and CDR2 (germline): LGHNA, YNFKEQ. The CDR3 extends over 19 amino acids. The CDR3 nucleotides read TGTGCCAGCAGCCAAGAGGGGACAGGGGGGGTAGCAAGCAATCAGCCCCAGCATTTT. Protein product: CASSQEGTGGVASNQPQHF.

The CDR3 sequence is CASSPSGGTEAFF. CDR3 DNA sequence: TGTGCCAGCAGCCCCTCAGGGGGCACTGAAGCTTTCTTT. V is TRBV7-9 and J is TRBJ1-1, with 7 bases identical to TRBD1. Germline V lookup: CDR1 SEHNR, CDR2 FQNEAQ (reference sequence). J gave up 4 bases and V 5 bases, and 4 bases lay outside the gene matches. The CDR3 has 13 amino acids.

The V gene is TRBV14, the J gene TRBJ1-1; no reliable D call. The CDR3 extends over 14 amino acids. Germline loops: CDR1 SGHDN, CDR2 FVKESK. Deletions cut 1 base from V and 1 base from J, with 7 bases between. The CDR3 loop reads CASSQGRGNTEAFF. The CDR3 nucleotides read TGTGCCAGCAGCCAAGGACGGGGGAACACTGAAGCTTTCTTT.

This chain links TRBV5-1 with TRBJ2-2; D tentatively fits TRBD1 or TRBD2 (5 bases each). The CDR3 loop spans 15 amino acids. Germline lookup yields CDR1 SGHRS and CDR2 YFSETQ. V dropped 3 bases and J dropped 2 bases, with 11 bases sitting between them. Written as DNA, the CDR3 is TGCGCCAGCAGCTCGGGACGGATCAACACCGGGGAGCTGTTTTTT. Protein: CASSSGRINTGELFF.

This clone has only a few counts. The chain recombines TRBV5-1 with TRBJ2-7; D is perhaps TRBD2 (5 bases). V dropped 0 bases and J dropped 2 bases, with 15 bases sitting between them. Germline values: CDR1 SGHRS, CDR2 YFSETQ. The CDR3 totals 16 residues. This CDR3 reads CASSLDRGNIAYEQYF. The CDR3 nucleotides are TGCGCCAGCAGCTTGGATCGGGGTAATATAGCCTACGAGCAGTACTTC.

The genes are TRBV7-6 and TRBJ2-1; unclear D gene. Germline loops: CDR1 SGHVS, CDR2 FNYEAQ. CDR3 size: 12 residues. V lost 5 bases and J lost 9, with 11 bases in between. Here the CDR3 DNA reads TGTGCCAGCAGCCCGACAAATGGTGAGCAGTTCTTC. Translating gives CASSPTNGEQFF.

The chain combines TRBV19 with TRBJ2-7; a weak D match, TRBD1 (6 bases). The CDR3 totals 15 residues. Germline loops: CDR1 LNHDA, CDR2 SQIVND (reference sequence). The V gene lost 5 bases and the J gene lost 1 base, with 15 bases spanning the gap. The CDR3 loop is CASSVARTASYEQYF. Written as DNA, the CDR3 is TGTGCCAGTAGTGTCGCCAGGACAGCATCCTACGAGCAGTACTTC.

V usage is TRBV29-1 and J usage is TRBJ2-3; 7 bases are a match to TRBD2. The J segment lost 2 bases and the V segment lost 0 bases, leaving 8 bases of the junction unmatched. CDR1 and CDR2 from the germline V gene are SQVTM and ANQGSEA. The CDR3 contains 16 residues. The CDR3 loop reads CSVEDRLTSVTDTQYF. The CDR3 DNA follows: TGCAGCGTTGAAGACCGACTTACTAGCGTCACAGATACGCAGTATTTT.

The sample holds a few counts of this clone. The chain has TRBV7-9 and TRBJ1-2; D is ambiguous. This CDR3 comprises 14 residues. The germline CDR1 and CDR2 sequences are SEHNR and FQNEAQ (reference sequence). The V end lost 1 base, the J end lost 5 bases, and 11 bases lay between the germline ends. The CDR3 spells CASSLVREMYGYTF. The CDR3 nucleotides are TGTGCCAGCAGCTTAGTTCGGGAGATGTATGGCTACACCTTC.

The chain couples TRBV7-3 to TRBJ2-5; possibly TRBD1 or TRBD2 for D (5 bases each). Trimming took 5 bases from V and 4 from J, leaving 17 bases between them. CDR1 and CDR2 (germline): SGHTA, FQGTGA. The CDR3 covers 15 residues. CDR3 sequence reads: CASSQGDVWGETQYF. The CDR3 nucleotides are TGTGCCAGCAGCCAAGGGGACGTCTGGGGAGAGACCCAGTACTTC.

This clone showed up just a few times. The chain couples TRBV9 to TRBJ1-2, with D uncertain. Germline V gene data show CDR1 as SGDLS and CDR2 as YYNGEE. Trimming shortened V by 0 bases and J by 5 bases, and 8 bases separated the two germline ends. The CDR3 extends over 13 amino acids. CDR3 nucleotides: TGTGCCAGCAGCGTAGAGGGCTCTTATGGCTACACCTTC. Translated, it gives CASSVEGSYGYTF.

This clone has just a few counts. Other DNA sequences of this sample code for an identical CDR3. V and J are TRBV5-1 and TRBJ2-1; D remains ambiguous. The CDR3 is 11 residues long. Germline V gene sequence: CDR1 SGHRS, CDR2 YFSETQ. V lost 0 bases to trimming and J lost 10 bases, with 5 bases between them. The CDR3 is CASSLEGEQFF. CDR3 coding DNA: TGCGCCAGCAGCTTGGAAGGGGAGCAGTTCTTC.

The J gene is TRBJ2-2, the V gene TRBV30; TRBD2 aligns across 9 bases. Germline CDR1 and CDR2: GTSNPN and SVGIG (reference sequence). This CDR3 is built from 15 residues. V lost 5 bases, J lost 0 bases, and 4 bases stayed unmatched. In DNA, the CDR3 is TGTGCCTGGGACGAGCGGGAGGCGAACACCGGGGAGCTGTTTTTT. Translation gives CAWDEREANTGELFF.

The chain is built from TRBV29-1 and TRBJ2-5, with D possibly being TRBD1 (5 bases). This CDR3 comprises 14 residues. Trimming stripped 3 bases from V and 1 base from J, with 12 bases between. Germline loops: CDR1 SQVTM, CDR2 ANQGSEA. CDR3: CSVDVSGPQETQYF. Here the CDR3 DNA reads TGCAGCGTTGATGTCTCAGGGCCCCAAGAGACCCAGTACTTC.